What follows are 20 T cell receptor beta chains derived from one specimen sequenced in a study of T cells in narcolepsy. TCRdb keeps only in-frame clones here, not all; method: immunoSEQ multiplex PCR. The repertoire holds approximately 28,000 clones, with approximately 80% as singletons. Material for sequencing was CD45RA- memory CD4+ T cells from PBMCs. These receptors came from a human donor with narcolepsy.

The chain uses TRBV9 and TRBJ2-2; 9 bases map to TRBD1. Per the germline V gene, CDR1 is SGDLS and CDR2 is YYNGEE. CDR3 size: 16 residues. V trimming: 0 bases; J trimming: 1 base; junction bases outside the gene matches: 1. The CDR3 nucleotides are TGTGCCAGCAGCGTAGCGGGACAGGGGAACACCGGGGAGCTGTTTTTT. Protein: CASSVAGQGNTGELFF.

The rearrangement uses TRBV6-1 and TRBJ1-1; 7 nucleotides agree with TRBD1. The CDR3 is 14 residues long. J gave up 5 bases and V 4 bases, and 7 bases lay outside the gene matches. Germline V gene sequence: CDR1 MNHNS, CDR2 SASEGT. CDR3 region: CASSGSGGGTEAFF. CDR3 DNA sequence: TGTGCCAGCAGTGGCTCAGGGGGGGGAACTGAAGCTTTCTTT.

This chain uses TRBV11-2 with TRBJ2-7; TRBD2 agrees at 7 bases. CDR3 length equals 15 residues. CDR1 and CDR2 from the germline V gene are SGHAT and FQNNGV. With 0 bases clipped from V and 3 bases from J, the junction kept 5 bases outside the gene matches. Here the CDR3 DNA reads TGTGCCAGCAGCTTAGAATGGGGGGGTAGCTACGAGCAGTACTTC. Protein: CASSLEWGGSYEQYF.

This chain connects TRBV7-9 to TRBJ2-7; 10 bases line up with TRBD1. The V and J ends lost 5 bases and 0 bases, in that order; junction bases with no gene match: 4. Germline V gene sequence: CDR1 SEHNR, CDR2 FQNEAQ (reference sequence). The CDR3 extends over 15 amino acids. The CDR3 DNA reads TGTGCCAGCAGCCCAGGACAGGGGGTCTCCTACGAGCAGTACTTC. This codes for CASSPGQGVSYEQYF. The full variable domain, in which reference TRBV7-9 and TRBJ2-7 provide the parts outside the CDR3, is DTGVSQNPRHKITKRGQNVTFRCDPISEHNRLYWYRQTLGQGPEFLTYFQNEAQLEKSRLLSDRFSAERPKGSFSTLEIQRTEQGDSAMYLCASSPGQGVSYEQYFGPGTRLTVT.

This chain connects TRBV7-9 to TRBJ2-6; the D is unclear. The CDR3 has 14 amino acids. Germline V gene lookup returns CDR1 SEHNR and CDR2 FQNEAQ (reference sequence). V lost 1 base, J lost 0 bases, and 1 base lay in between. The CDR3 DNA follows: TGTGCCAGCAGCTTAGGCTCTGGGGCCAACGTCCTGACTTTC. It translates to CASSLGSGANVLTF.

Here the CDR3 DNA reads TGCGCCAGCAGTTCTAGTGGCGAGACCCAGTACTTC. This sequence encodes CASSSSGETQYF. The chain is built from TRBV5-1 and TRBJ2-5, with D unresolved. Germline CDR1 and CDR2: SGHRS and YFSETQ. The CDR3 is made up of 12 amino acids. V was clipped by 5 bases and J by 5 bases, with 10 bases between them.

CDR3 protein: CASHFNPGGHQPQHF. For the CDR3, the DNA is TGTGCCAGCCATTTTAATCCAGGGGGACATCAGCCCCAGCATTTT. The rearrangement links TRBV19 to TRBJ1-5, with TRBD1 matching over 7 bases. The CDR3 length is 15 residues. Germline V gene data show CDR1 as LNHDA and CDR2 as SQIVND (reference sequence). V was clipped by 9 bases and J by 5 bases; unmatched bases: 13.

This clone was detected only once. The chain is built from TRBV6-1 and TRBJ1-2, with 8 bases lining up with TRBD1. The CDR3 length is 15 residues. Germline CDR1 is MNHNS and CDR2 is SASEGT. The junction had 10 bases not matched to a gene; V was cut back by 3 bases and J by 7 bases. The CDR3 sequence is CASSDNDRGGSGYTF. CDR3 nucleotide sequence: TGTGCCAGCAGTGATAATGACAGGGGCGGCTCTGGCTACACCTTC.

The chain couples TRBV7-2 to TRBJ1-6, with D uncertain. The V end lost 0 bases, the J end lost 6 bases, and 9 bases lay between the germline ends. This CDR3 is built from 15 residues. Germline-derived CDR1 and CDR2 are SGHTA and FQGNSA. In DNA, the CDR3 is TGTGCCAGCAGCTTAGCTTCCGGGCCTAATTCACCCCTCCACTTT. Translated: CASSLASGPNSPLHF.

CDR3 coding DNA: TGTGCCAGCCGGATAAATGTTAATTCACCCCTCCACTTT. Translation: CASRINVNSPLHF. This rearrangement joins TRBV2 to TRBJ1-6; D remains ambiguous. The CDR3 consists of 13 residues. V lost 8 bases to trimming and J lost 6 bases, with 11 bases between them. Germline-derived CDR1 and CDR2 are SNHLY and FYNNEI.

The CDR3 bases are TGCGCCAGCAGTGTTGAGGGGGGAGAGACCCAGTACTTC. Translated, it gives CASSVEGGETQYF. The chain employs TRBV10-1 and TRBJ2-5; either TRBD1 or TRBD2 may supply D (6 bases each). The V and J ends lost 4 bases and 4 bases respectively, with 10 bases between them. The germline gives CDR1 WNHNN, CDR2 SYGVQD (reference sequence). The CDR3 is 13 amino acids.

This clone was counted only a few times. The chain has TRBV9 and TRBJ2-7, with D possibly being TRBD1 (5 bases). Looked up from germline, CDR1 is SGDLS and CDR2 is YYNGEE. The V and J ends lost 3 bases and 0 bases respectively, with 16 bases between them. The CDR3 is 16 amino acids. DNA for the CDR3: TGTGCCAGCAGCGCAGATGCAGGGTCCCCCTCCTACGAGCAGTACTTC. Translation gives CASSADAGSPSYEQYF.

The rearrangement joins TRBV4-2 to TRBJ2-2; TRBD2 matches 7 bases. V lost 5 bases, J lost 5 bases, and 11 bases stayed unmatched. The CDR3 is 16 residues long. Germline loops: CDR1 LGHNA, CDR2 YNFKEQ. Written as DNA, the CDR3 is TGTGCCAGCAGCTCCGCGCCGGGCGGGGGAACCGGGGAGCTGTTTTTT. Protein sequence: CASSSAPGGGTGELFF.

A few counts support this clone. The rearrangement joins TRBV30 to TRBJ1-1; D perhaps matches TRBD1 (6 bases). The CDR3 totals 13 residues. CDR1 and CDR2 from the germline V gene are GTSNPN and SVGIG (reference sequence). V lost 4 bases, J lost 5 bases, and 14 bases lay in between. This chain's CDR3 is CAWKNRGGTEAFF. The CDR3, as DNA: TGTGCCTGGAAAAACCGAGGGGGGACTGAAGCTTTCTTT.

The chain is built from TRBV10-3 and TRBJ2-3; D uncertain. The CDR3 covers 14 residues. The germline V and J ends were trimmed by 4 bases and 1 base, with 9 bases remaining between them. CDR1 and CDR2 (germline): ENHRY, SYGVKD. The CDR3 sequence is CAISGVGGTDTQYF. CDR3 nucleotides: TGTGCCATCAGTGGAGTAGGTGGCACAGATACGCAGTATTTT.

The rearrangement joins TRBV4-1 to TRBJ2-4; 9 nucleotides align to TRBD2. Trimming at V came to 4 bases and at J to 2 bases, leaving 9 bases not matched to a gene. The CDR3 length is 17 residues. Germline V gene data show CDR1 as MGHRA and CDR2 as YSYEKL. CDR3 sequence: CASSPRATSGTKNIQYF. CDR3 nucleotide sequence: TGCGCCAGCAGCCCAAGAGCGACTAGCGGAACCAAAAACATTCAGTACTTC.

The chain joins TRBV4-2 to TRBJ2-1, with 8 bases fitting TRBD2. Germline CDR1 LGHNA, CDR2 YNFKEQ. Trimming cost V 6 bases and J 6 bases; bases outside gene matches: 1. CDR3 length equals 12 residues. This CDR3 reads CASRAGGNEQFF. The CDR3 DNA follows: TGTGCCAGCAGGGCGGGGGGCAATGAGCAGTTCTTC.

This clone appeared a few times. The chain employs TRBV27 and TRBJ2-7; 7 bases fit TRBD2. V lost 3 bases to trimming and J lost 10 bases; unmatched junction nucleotides: 9. Germline CDR1 and CDR2: MNHEY and SMNVEV (reference sequence). The CDR3 has 13 amino acids. DNA of the CDR3: TGTGCCAGCAGTTTCCAGGCTAGCGGCAACCAGTACTTC. It is translated as CASSFQASGNQYF.

The rearrangement joins TRBV5-4 to TRBJ2-3, with 13 bases fitting TRBD2. The V and J ends lost 4 bases and 5 bases, in that order; junction bases with no gene match: 7. The CDR3 is 16 residues long. The germline gives CDR1 SGHNT, CDR2 YYREEE (reference sequence). The CDR3 loop is CASSRTSGGALDTQYF. In nucleotides, the CDR3 is TGTGCCAGCAGCCGTACTAGCGGGGGGGCCCTAGATACGCAGTATTTT.

The rearrangement joins TRBV6-6 to TRBJ2-2; D is unresolved. Germline CDR1 and CDR2: MNHNY and SVGAGI (reference sequence). The germline V and J ends were trimmed by 11 bases and 4 bases, with 11 bases remaining between them. CDR3 length: 12 residues. CDR3 sequence (DNA): TGTGCCTCCCACGACGGCACCGGGGAGCTGTTTTTT. It yields the protein CASHDGTGELFF.